A single T cell receptor beta chain is shown here with its context. What this receptor recognizes is not known. No base-level quality is on record; no much larger clone is a single base apart. This specimen belongs to a study of PD-L1 blockade in urothelial cancer (dated by TCRdb to between 2016 and 2019). With respect to the entire study: All patients started therapy around 2014 and received atezolizumab 1,200 mg intravenously every 3 weeks. Twenty-five of 29 patients were identified as males with urothelial cancer of bladder origin, and a prior smoking history was reported by 18 of 29 patients. Blood samples yielded a median of around 130,000 T cells and approximately 83,000 unique TCRs, with median clonality roughly 0.085. Blood samples were analyzed 3 weeks after the start of treatment (second dose) and 6 weeks after the start of treatment. Durable clinical benefit was defined as progression-free survival longer than 6 months, and TCR features were also tested against progression-free and overall survival. An ECOG performance status of 0 or 1 was recorded for the patients, and 0 to 3 prior chemotherapy regimens had been received by the patients. In the same patients, whole exome sequencing and RNA sequencing of pretreatment tumors were performed in addition to TCR sequencing. Under 10 patients reached durable clinical benefit, while some 19 patients did not. Somatic, immune and clinical correlates of response to PD-L1 blockade with atezolizumab in urothelial cancer were the focus of an exploratory multi-omic analysis. Pretreatment tumor samples and matched peripheral blood, collected serially before and after atezolizumab treatment, underwent TCR sequencing. Pretreatment blood TCR-seq was available for fewer than 30 patients, at least one posttreatment blood collection was obtained for approximately 25 patients, and tumor TCR-seq was available for approximately 25 patients.

The cohort comprised fewer than 35 patients with locally advanced or metastatic urothelial carcinoma treated at Memorial Sloan Kettering on a trial protocol. Peripheral blood mononuclear cells were collected pretreatment and during treatment, at between 1 and 8 total time points per patient. The Qiagen DNeasy Blood extraction kit was used to purify genomic DNA from total PBMCs and tumor samples. PBMCs were collected pretreatment and during treatment, and were isolated and stored as previously described. The junction carries 11 bases between V and J, which are trimmed by 1 base and 3 bases respectively. Reading from cysteine to phenylalanine, the CDR3 counts 14 amino acids. Just the 42-base CDR3 DNA is kept, in frame starting at base 1. The germline V gene (reference sequence) provides CDR1 SGHKS and CDR2 YYEKEE. Synthetic TCR analog templates were spiked into each PCR to estimate absolute template abundance from read counts. TCRbeta CDR3 regions were amplified from genomic DNA with bias-controlled V and J gene primers using the immunoSEQ assay. Rearranged TCRbeta segments were sequenced at approximately 20X coverage. For the original study's pipeline: Sequencing errors were corrected by clustering and CDR3s were annotated against IMGT to assign V, D and J genes. Downstream analyses used only productive TCRbeta rearrangements, leaving out any out-of-frame or stop-codon sequences. Clonality was computed as one minus Shannon entropy normalized by the log of the number of unique productive sequences. Clones differing between time points or between blood and tumor were identified using Fisher's exact test with Benjamini-Hochberg correction, with an adjusted p below 0.01 applied as the threshold. Imported from immuneACCESS, the table was reduced by TCRdb to in-frame sequences with V and J called. These copies leave out some clones; in studies compared against another copy, an unresolved V gene accounts for under half, and the cause of the remainder is not known. V and J calls and clone size are copied from that table; D and trimming were computed from the DNA. This sample has about 100,000 clones in its table, and about nine tenths of those were observed once. The ten most abundant clones make up roughly 0.93% of the sample.

Study-level results and caveats: A pretreatment peripheral blood TCR clonality below the median was linked to improved progression-free and overall survival. Among patients with durable benefit, tumor-associated TCR clones showed greater expansion in peripheral blood 3 weeks after treatment started (n ≈ 21, p = 0.022). Because the sample size was small (n ≈ 27) and many exploratory analyses were performed, the results are intended to be hypothesis-generating.

The rearranged segments are TRBV5-5 and TRBJ2-7; the best D guess is TRBD1, with 5 bases matching. The input for sequencing was PBMCs, taken around atezolizumab (anti-PD-L1) treatment. The clonotype comes from an elderly woman with urothelial cancer. This receptor has the CDR3 CASSLSGPSYEQYF. The nucleotides are TGTGCCAGCAGCTTGTCAGGGCCCAGCTACGAGCAGTACTTC.